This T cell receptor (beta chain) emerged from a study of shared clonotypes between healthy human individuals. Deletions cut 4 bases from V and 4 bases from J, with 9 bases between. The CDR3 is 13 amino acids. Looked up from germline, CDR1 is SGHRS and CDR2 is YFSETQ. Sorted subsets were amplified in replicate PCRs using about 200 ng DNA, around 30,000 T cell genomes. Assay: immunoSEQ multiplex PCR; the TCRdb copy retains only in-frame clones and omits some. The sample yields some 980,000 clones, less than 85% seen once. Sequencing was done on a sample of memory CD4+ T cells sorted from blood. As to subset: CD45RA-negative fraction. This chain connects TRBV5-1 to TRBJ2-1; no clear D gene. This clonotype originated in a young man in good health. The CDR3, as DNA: TGCGCCAGCAGCCCCCGGCCGTACAATGAGCAGTTCTTC. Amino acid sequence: CASSPRPYNEQFF.